Below are 14 T cell receptor beta chains sequenced from a single sample in a study of memory CD8 T cells in hepatitis C reinfection. Assay used: immunoSEQ multiplex PCR; TCRdb lists only in-frame clones, some missing. The sample has some 50,000 clones, nearly 90% seen once. The sample's time point: late/post reinfection, 12 to 24 weeks after detection. No in vitro expansion preceded TCR sequencing of the sorted cells. Sequenced: naive CD8+ T cells sorted from blood. These receptor sequences come from a man younger than 30 with hepatitis C virus infection.

This sequence joins TRBV4-3 and TRBJ2-2, with D possibly TRBD1 on 7 matching bases. CDR1 and CDR2 (germline): LGHNA, YSLEER. Trimming shortened V by 0 bases and J by 2 bases, and 13 bases separated the two germline ends. This CDR3 has 17 amino acids. CDR3 protein: CASSQEGGQFNTGELFF. The DNA of the CDR3 is TGCGCCAGCAGCCAAGAGGGGGGACAGTTTAACACCGGGGAGCTGTTTTTT.

The chain joins TRBV9 to TRBJ1-5; perhaps TRBD1 as D (5 bases). The CDR3 has 17 amino acids. The V gene lost 0 bases and the J gene lost 1 base, with 14 bases spanning the gap. Germline loops: CDR1 SGDLS, CDR2 YYNGEE. In DNA, the CDR3 is TGTGCCAGCAGCGTAGCTAAGCGGGCAGGGAGCAATCAGCCCCAGCATTTT. Translated: CASSVAKRAGSNQPQHF.

The chain uses TRBV27 and TRBJ1-6; TRBD1 matches at 8 bases. The V and J ends lost 7 bases and 8 bases, in that order; junction bases with no gene match: 10. The CDR3 length is 15 residues. Germline CDR1 MNHEY, CDR2 SMNVEV (reference sequence). The CDR3 region has the DNA TGTGCCAGCACCCTAAGGGGACAGGCTTATTCACCCCTCCACTTT. Translating gives CASTLRGQAYSPLHF.

The chain carries TRBV19 and TRBJ2-1; no firm D call. V lost 1 base and J lost 5, with 9 bases in between. The CDR3 runs 14 residues. Germline CDR1 reads LNHDA; CDR2 reads SQIVND (reference sequence). The CDR3 DNA follows: TGTGCCAGTAGTATAGGAGACTGGGACAATGAGCAGTTCTTC. Translated, it gives CASSIGDWDNEQFF.

V and J are TRBV6-6 and TRBJ1-1; the D is unclear. The CDR3 runs 14 residues. CDR1 MNHNY and CDR2 SVGAGI come from the germline V gene (reference sequence). V was pared by 2 bases and J by 1 base, with 8 bases between. The CDR3 DNA sequence: TGTGCCAGCAGTTACATACGGGGGAACACTGAAGCTTTCTTT. This codes for CASSYIRGNTEAFF.

V and J are TRBV19 and TRBJ1-1, with unresolved D. There are 12 residues in the CDR3. Trimming removed 8 bases from V and 0 bases from J, with 7 bases in between. Germline loops: CDR1 LNHDA, CDR2 SQIVND (reference sequence). CDR3 region: CASGGMNTEAFF. CDR3 nucleotides: TGTGCCAGTGGAGGGATGAACACTGAAGCTTTCTTT.

The chain recombines TRBV21-1 with TRBJ2-1; TRBD2, as called in the table, went unchecked against the DNA. TRBV21-1 is deemed a pseudogene. CDR3 length equals 19 residues. DNA of the CDR3: TGTGCCAGCAGCAACGCCCCTAGCGGGAGGGCCCGGTGGGACAATGAGCAGTTCTTC. Translation: CASSNAPSGRARWDNEQFF.

The chain links TRBV4-1 to TRBJ2-2, with a weak D call TRBD2 (6 bases). CDR3 length: 15 amino acids. CDR1 MGHRA and CDR2 YSYEKL come from the germline V gene. Trimming took 0 bases from V and 7 from J, leaving 12 bases between them. The CDR3 loop is CASSQDSREIGELFF. The DNA of the CDR3 is TGCGCCAGCAGCCAAGATTCCCGGGAGATCGGGGAGCTGTTTTTT.

The gene calls are TRBV5-1 and TRBJ2-1; 7 positions match TRBD1. Germline V gives CDR1 SGHRS, CDR2 YFSETQ. V was clipped by 3 bases and J by 3 bases; unmatched bases: 6. The CDR3 loop spans 15 amino acids. CDR3 in DNA: TGCGCCAGCAGCTCTAGACAGGGAAGCTACAATGAGCAGTTCTTC. Its translation is CASSSRQGSYNEQFF.

V usage is TRBV28 and J usage is TRBJ2-7, with 9 bases that match TRBD1. The CDR3 consists of 14 residues. The ends lost 3 bases at V and 4 bases at J; junction bases unmatched: 4. Germline assignment: CDR1 MDHEN and CDR2 SYDVKM. The CDR3 loop is CASSFPGTGYEQYF. The CDR3 region has the DNA TGTGCCAGCAGTTTTCCGGGGACAGGGTACGAGCAGTACTTC.

This chain uses TRBV6-1 with TRBJ1-2; D remains ambiguous. Trimming stripped 0 bases from V and 4 bases from J, with 12 bases between. The germline V gene encodes CDR1 MNHNS and CDR2 SASEGT. The CDR3 has 15 amino acids. DNA for the CDR3: TGTGCCAGCAGTGAAGCGCAGTTCAACGCCTATGGCTACACCTTC. It yields the protein CASSEAQFNAYGYTF.

The V and J genes are TRBV9 and TRBJ2-1; 10 bases match TRBD2. Germline loops: CDR1 SGDLS, CDR2 YYNGEE. The trim removed 0 bases at V and 8 bases at J, leaving 8 bases unmatched. CDR3 length: 16 residues. DNA of the CDR3: TGTGCCAGCAGCGTAGGTAAAGCGGGGGGGAACTATGAGCAGTTCTTC. As protein: CASSVGKAGGNYEQFF. The full variable domain, with the rest looked up from reference TRBV9 and TRBJ2-1, is DSGVTQTPKHLITATGQRVTLRCSPRSGDLSVYWYQQSLDQGLQFLIQYYNGEERAKGNILERFSAQQFPDLHSELNLSSLELGDSALYFCASSVGKAGGNYEQFFGPGTRLTVL.

J is TRBJ2-5 and V is TRBV6-1; 7 bases agree with TRBD2. The J call may be faulty, since TRBJ2-7 better matches the DNA end. The CDR3 loop spans 16 amino acids. The germline V gene has CDR1 MNHNS and CDR2 SASEGT. CDR3 region: CASSEETGLGIHEQYF. In DNA form, the CDR3 reads TGTGCCAGCAGTGAAGAGACCGGACTAGGGATCCACGAGCAGTACTTC.

The chain has TRBV7-6 and TRBJ2-1, with D tentatively TRBD2 (5 bases). Germline assignment: CDR1 SGHVS and CDR2 FNYEAQ. V was shortened by 1 base and J by 3 bases, with 10 bases between the two germline ends. This CDR3 comprises 15 residues. The DNA for the CDR3 is TGTGCCAGCAGCTTAGAGGCGGGTTACTACAATGAGCAGTTCTTC. Its translation is CASSLEAGYYNEQFF. Variable domain in full (rest from reference TRBV7-6 and TRBJ2-1): GAGVSQSPRYKVTKRGQDVALRCDPISGHVSLYWYRQALGQGPEFLTYFNYEAQQDKSGLPNDRFSAERPEGSISTLTIQRTEQRDSAMYRCASSLEAGYYNEQFFGPGTRLTVL.